The 8 T cell receptor beta chains below were found in one sample sequenced in a study of blood T cell repertoires in COVID-19. Only in-frame clones appear in the TCRdb table, and some are missing; sequencing was by immunoSEQ multiplex PCR. The sample has about 36,000 clones; around 90% are singletons. Sample: peripheral blood. These TCRs come from a man aged 55 to 70 with acute or convalescent COVID-19.

This clone was seen only once. The V and J genes are TRBV7-2 and TRBJ1-5, with 9 bases aligning to TRBD1. Per the germline V gene, CDR1 is SGHTA and CDR2 is FQGNSA. Trimming took 5 bases from V and 6 from J; bases not matched to a gene: 5. The CDR3 covers 14 residues. The chain's CDR3 is CASSQGTGFQPQHF. In DNA, the CDR3 is TGTGCCAGCAGCCAAGGGACAGGGTTTCAGCCCCAGCATTTT. Combining the CDR3 with reference TRBV7-2 and TRBJ1-5 gives the whole variable domain GAGVSQSPSNKVTEKGKDVELRCDPISGHTALYWYRQSLGQGLEFLIYFQGNSAPDKSGLPSDRFSAERTGGSVSTLTIQRTQQEDSAVYLCASSQGTGFQPQHFGDGTRLSIL.

The CDR3: CASSLQGDSQPQHF. CDR3 coding DNA: TGTGCCAGCAGTCTCCAGGGTGACAGTCAGCCCCAGCATTTT. The rearrangement joins TRBV2 to TRBJ1-5; D possibly corresponds to TRBD1 (5 bases). Germline V gene data show CDR1 as SNHLY and CDR2 as FYNNEI. The CDR3 has 14 amino acids. Deletions cut 5 bases from V and 6 bases from J, with 14 bases between.

The chain carries TRBV12-3 or TRBV12-4 and TRBJ2-4, with 8 bases identical to TRBD1. V trimming: 4 bases; J trimming: 16 bases; junction bases outside the gene matches: 12. This CDR3 spans 13 amino acids. The CDR3 nucleotides read TGTGCCAGCAGTTCGTCGAGGACAGGGATCGTATACTTC. It yields the protein CASSSSRTGIVYF.

The rearrangement links TRBV2 to TRBJ1-5; 7 bases line up with TRBD1. Germline CDR1 reads SNHLY; CDR2 reads FYNNEI. The CDR3 runs 14 residues. The junction had 6 bases not matched to a gene; V was cut back by 6 bases and J by 4 bases. The CDR3 spells CASSPRTGNQPQHF. Here the CDR3 DNA reads TGTGCCAGCAGCCCTAGGACAGGAAATCAGCCCCAGCATTTT.

V and J are TRBV7-2 and TRBJ2-4; TRBD2 matches 11 bases. Germline V CDR1 and CDR2: SGHTA, FQGNSA. Germline trimming cut 1 base from V and 0 bases from J; bases unmatched to any gene: 5. This CDR3 contains 18 residues. The chain's CDR3 is CASSLVLGLAEAKNIQYF. The DNA for the CDR3 is TGTGCCAGCAGCTTAGTTTTGGGACTAGCGGAAGCCAAAAACATTCAGTACTTC.

The CDR3 DNA reads TGTGCCAGCAGCCTGGGACAGAACACAGATACGCAGTATTTT. Translated: CASSLGQNTDTQYF. This chain connects TRBV5-5 to TRBJ2-3, with TRBD1 identical over 7 bases. The CDR3 runs 14 residues. The V gene end was trimmed by 4 bases and the J gene end by 2 bases; junction bases not matched to a gene: 4. The germline gives CDR1 SGHKS, CDR2 YYEKEE (reference sequence).

This chain links TRBV5-1 with TRBJ1-4; D gene ambiguous. The CDR3 is 16 amino acids. V dropped 0 bases and J dropped 8 bases, with 17 bases sitting between them. CDR1 is SGHRS, CDR2 YFSETQ, per germline. In DNA form, the CDR3 reads TGCGCCAGCAGCTTGGCCCCTCAGGATTTAGGAGAAAAACTGTTTTTT. Amino acids: CASSLAPQDLGEKLFF. The complete variable domain, with remaining parts taken from reference TRBV5-1 and TRBJ1-4, reads KAGVTQTPRYLIKTRGQQVTLSCSPISGHRSVSWYQQTPGQGLQFLFEYFSETQRNKGNFPGRFSGRQFSNSRSEMNVSTLELGDSALYLCASSLAPQDLGEKLFFGSGTQLSVL.

The CDR3 nucleotides read TGTGCCAGCAGCCTGGGGGGGGTCAAAAACATTCAGTACTTC. This translates into CASSLGGVKNIQYF. V gene TRBV5-4 combines with J gene TRBJ2-4; 7 positions agree with TRBD2. Germline V gene data show CDR1 as SGHNT and CDR2 as YYREEE (reference sequence). After removal of 4 bases from V and 3 bases from J, the junction contained 4 bases not matched to a gene. The length of the CDR3 is 14 residues.